The text below deals with one T cell receptor (beta chain). Its antigen remains unknown. Each CDR3 protein is one row after TCRdb ran MiXCR on the reads. The table shows roughly 700,000 distinct CDR3 sequences, with 30% to 35% occurring only once. These data are taken from a study of T cell repertoires in cytomegalovirus infection. Whole-study context: In public TCR beta signatures, there were indications of both CMV infection and matching HLA type.

Overall study results and limits: HLA-C-restricted CMV-specific TCR beta clonotypes prevailed in the ex vivo response.

The sequences come from cultured PBMCs, collected from culture after CMV antigen stimulation. This clonotype originated in a human donor in good health (CMV status not recorded). Some clones in this sample may be carry-over from other donors' samples.

CDR3 sequence: CSASTVDGYTF. The CDR3 region has the DNA TGCAGTGCTAGTACCGTAGACGGCTACACCTTC. J is TRBJ1-2 and V is TRBV20-1; D uncertain. The CDR3 is 11 amino acids. CDR1 is DFQATT, CDR2 SNEGSKA, per germline (reference sequence). Trimming pared 3 bases from V and 8 bases from J, leaving 10 bases between.